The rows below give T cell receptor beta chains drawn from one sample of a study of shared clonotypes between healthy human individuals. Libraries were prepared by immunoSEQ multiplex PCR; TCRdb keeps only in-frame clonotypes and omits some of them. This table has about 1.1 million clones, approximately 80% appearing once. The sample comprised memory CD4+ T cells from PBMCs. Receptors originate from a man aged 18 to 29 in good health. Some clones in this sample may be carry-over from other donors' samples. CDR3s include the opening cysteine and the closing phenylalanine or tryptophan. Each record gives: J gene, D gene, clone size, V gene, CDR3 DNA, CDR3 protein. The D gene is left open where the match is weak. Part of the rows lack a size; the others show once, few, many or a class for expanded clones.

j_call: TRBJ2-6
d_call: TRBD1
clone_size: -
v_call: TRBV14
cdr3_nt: TGTGCCAGCAGCCTTGGACAGGGGCTGCCCCCTGGGGCCAACGTCCTGACTTTC
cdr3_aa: CASSLGQGLPPGANVLTF

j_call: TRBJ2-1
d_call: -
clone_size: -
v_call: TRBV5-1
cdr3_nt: TGCGCCAGCACCCCTTTGGGGACCTACAATGAGCAGTTCTTC
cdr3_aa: CASTPLGTYNEQFF

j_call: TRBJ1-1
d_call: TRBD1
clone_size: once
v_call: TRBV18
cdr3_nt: TGTGCCAGCTCACCACCGCAGGGGGCATACACTGAAGCTTTCTTT
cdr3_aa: CASSPPQGAYTEAFF

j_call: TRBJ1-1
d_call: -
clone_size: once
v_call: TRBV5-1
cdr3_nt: TGCGCCAACAGCAGGCTGACAGTGAACACTGAAGCTTTCTTT
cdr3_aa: CANSRLTVNTEAFF

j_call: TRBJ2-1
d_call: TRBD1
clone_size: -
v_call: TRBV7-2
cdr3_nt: TGTGCCAGCAGCCGCCGACAGGGGTTAGGGAATGAGCAGTTCTTC
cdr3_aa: CASSRRQGLGNEQFF

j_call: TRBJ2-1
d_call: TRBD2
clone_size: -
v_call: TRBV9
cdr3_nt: TGTGCCAGCAGCGTAGCGGCGGGGGCCTACAATGAGCAGTTCTTC
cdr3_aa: CASSVAAGAYNEQFF

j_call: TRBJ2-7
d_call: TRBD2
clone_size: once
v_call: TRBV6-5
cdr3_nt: TGTGCCAGCCGAATACTAGCGGCCAGCTCCTACGAGCAGTACTTC
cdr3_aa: CASRILAASSYEQYF

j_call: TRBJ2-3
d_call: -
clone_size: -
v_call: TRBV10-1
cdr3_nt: TGCGCCAGCAGTAGGGGTTCCGGAGATACGCAGTATTTT
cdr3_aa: CASSRGSGDTQYF

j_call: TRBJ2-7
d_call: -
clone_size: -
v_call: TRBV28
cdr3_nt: TGTGCCAGCAGTTTATTTACCCCTCCTCAGCAGTACTTC
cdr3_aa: CASSLFTPPQQYF

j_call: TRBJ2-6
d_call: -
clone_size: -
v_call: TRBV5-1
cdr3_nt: TGCGCCAGCAGCCCGGGCTCGGCCCCTGGGGCCAACGTCCTGACTTTC
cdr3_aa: CASSPGSAPGANVLTF

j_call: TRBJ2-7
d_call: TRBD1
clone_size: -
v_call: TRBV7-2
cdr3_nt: TGTGCCAGCAGCTACCGGGACAGGGGGTACTTC
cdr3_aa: CASSYRDRGYF

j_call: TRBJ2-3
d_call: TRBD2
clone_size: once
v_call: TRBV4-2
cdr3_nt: TGTGCCAGCAGCTCTGATAGCGGGAGGGCTCATGCAGATACGCAGTATTTT
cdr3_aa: CASSSDSGRAHADTQYF

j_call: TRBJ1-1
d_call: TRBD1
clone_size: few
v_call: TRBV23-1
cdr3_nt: TGCGCCAGTGGTCCGGGACAGCAGAACACTGAAGCTTTCTTT
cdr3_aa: CASGPGQQNTEAFF

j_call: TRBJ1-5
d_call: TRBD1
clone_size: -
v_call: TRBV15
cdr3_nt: TGTGCCACCAGCAGAGGCCGGAGGGGACAGGACGGGGGCAATCAGCCCCAGCATTTT
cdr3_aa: CATSRGRRGQDGGNQPQHF

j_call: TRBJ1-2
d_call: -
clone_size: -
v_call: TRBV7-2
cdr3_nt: TGTGCCAGCAGCTTAGGTGGGCCTAACTATGGCTACACCTTC
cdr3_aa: CASSLGGPNYGYTF

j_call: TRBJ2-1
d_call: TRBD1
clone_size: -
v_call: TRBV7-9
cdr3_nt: TGTGCCAGCAGCCTGACAGGGGGCGCGGGATATGAGCAGTTCTTC
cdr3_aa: CASSLTGGAGYEQFF

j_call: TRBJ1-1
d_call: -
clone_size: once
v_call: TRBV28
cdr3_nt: TGTGCCAGCAGTTCACCACGGACAGATGAAGCTTTCTTT
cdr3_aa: CASSSPRTDEAFF

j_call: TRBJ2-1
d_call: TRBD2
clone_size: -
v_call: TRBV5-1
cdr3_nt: TGCGCCAGCAGGATCGAGGCTAGCGGGAGTGATGAGCAGTTCTTC
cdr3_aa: CASRIEASGSDEQFF

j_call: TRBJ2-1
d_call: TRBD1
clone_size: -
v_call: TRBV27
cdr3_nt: TGTGCCAGCAGTTTTGACAGGGACTACAATGAGCAGTTCTTC
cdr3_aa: CASSFDRDYNEQFF

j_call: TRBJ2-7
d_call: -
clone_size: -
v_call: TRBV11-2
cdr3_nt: TGTGCCAGCAGCTTAGGTCGGATGTTCTACGAGCAGTACTTC
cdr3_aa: CASSLGRMFYEQYF

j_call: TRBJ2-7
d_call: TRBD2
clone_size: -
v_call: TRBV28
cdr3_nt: TGTGCCAGCAGACCGCCGGGGGGACCCTACGAGCAGTACTTC
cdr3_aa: CASRPPGGPYEQYF

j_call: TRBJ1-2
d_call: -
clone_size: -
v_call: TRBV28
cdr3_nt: TGTGCCAGCAGCCGGGTCGGCCGTAACTATGGCTACACCTTC
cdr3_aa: CASSRVGRNYGYTF

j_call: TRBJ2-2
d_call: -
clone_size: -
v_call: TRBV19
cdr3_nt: TGTGCCAGTAGTATAGTAAGGGGCGCCGGCGGGGAGCTGTTTTTT
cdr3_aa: CASSIVRGAGGELFF

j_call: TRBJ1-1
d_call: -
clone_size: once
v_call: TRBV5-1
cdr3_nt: TGCGCCAGCAGCTTGTTTAGGGGTCACACTGAAGCTTTCTTT
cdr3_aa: CASSLFRGHTEAFF

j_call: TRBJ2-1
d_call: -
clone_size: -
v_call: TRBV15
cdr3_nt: TGTGCCACCAGCAGAGGAGCGGTTTTCTACAATGAGCAGTTCTTC
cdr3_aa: CATSRGAVFYNEQFF

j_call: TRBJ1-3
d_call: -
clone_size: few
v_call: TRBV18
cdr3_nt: TGTGCCAGCTCACCACAATCAGGCAGTTCCCCTGGAAACACCATATATTTT
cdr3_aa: CASSPQSGSSPGNTIYF

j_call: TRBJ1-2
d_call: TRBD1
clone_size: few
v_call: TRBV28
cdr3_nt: TGTGCCAGCATCACTACTTCGACAGGGACAAAGGGCTACACCTTC
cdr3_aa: CASITTSTGTKGYTF

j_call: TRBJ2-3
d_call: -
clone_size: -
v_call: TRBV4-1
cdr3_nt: TGCGCCAGCAGCCAAGGTGATGGGCGCAGACGCACAGATACGCAGTATTTT
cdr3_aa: CASSQGDGRRRTDTQYF

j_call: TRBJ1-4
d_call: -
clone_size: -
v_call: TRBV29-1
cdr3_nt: TGCAGCGTTGAAGATCCCGCCGCCAGGGAAAAACTGTTTTTT
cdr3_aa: CSVEDPAAREKLFF

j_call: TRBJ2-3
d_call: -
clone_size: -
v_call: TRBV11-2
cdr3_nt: TGTGCCAGCAGCTTAGTTGTGGCGGATACGCAGTATTTT
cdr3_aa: CASSLVVADTQYF

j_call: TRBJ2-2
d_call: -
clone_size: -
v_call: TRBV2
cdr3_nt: TGTGCCAGCAGTGTACTGCGTGACACCGGGGAGCTGTTTTTT
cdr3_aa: CASSVLRDTGELFF

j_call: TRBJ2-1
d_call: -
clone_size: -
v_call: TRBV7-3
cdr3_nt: TGTGCCAGCAGCTCTAACAGGGAATCCTACAATGAGCAGTTCTTC
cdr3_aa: CASSSNRESYNEQFF

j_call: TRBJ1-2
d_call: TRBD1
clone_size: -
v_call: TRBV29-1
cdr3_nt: TGCAGCGTTGAATCCCGGACAGGCCTTAACTATGGCTACACCTTC
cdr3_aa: CSVESRTGLNYGYTF

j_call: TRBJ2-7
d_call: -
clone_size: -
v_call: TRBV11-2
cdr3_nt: TGTGCCAGCAGCGTAGGGGGGAGGGGGTCGTCCTACGAGCAGTACTTC
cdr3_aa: CASSVGGRGSSYEQYF

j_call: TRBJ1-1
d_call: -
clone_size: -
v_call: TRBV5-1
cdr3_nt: TGCGCCAGCAGCGACGGGGTTTACACTGAAGCTTTCTTT
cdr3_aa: CASSDGVYTEAFF

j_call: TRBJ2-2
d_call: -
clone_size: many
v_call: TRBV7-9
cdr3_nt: TGTGCCAGCAGCTTAGGGGGGTCCAGCGACACCGGGGAGCTGTTTTTT
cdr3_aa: CASSLGGSSDTGELFF

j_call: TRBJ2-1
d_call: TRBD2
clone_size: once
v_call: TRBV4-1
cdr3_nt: TGTGCCAGCAGCCAAGAAGTAGCGGGATCCTACAATGAGCAGTTCTTC
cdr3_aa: CASSQEVAGSYNEQFF

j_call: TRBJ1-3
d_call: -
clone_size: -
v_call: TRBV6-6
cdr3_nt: TGTGCCACCAGCTCTGGAAACACCATATATTTT
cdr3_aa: CATSSGNTIYF

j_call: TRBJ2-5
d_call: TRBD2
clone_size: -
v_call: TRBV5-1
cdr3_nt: TGCGCCAGCAGCCCGGAATACCCGGGACTAGCGGGCGAACCCCAAGAGACCCAGTACTTC
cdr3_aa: CASSPEYPGLAGEPQETQYF

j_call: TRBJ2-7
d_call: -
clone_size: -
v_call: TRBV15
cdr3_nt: TGTGCCACCGGAACAGGCCTACGAGCTGGGCAGTACTTC
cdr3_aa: CATGTGLRAGQYF

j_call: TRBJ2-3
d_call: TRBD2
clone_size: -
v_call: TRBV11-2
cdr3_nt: TGTGCCAGCAGCCTCCTCGCTAGCGGGGGGGTCGCGGATACGCAGTATTTT
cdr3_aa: CASSLLASGGVADTQYF

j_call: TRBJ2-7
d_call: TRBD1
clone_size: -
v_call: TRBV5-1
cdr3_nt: TGCGCCAGCAGTCCCCAGGGGGCTTCCTACGAGCAGTACTTC
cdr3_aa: CASSPQGASYEQYF

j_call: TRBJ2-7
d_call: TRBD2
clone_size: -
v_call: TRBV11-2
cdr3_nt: TGTGCCAGCAGCCCGCGGGGGGGCTACGAGCAGTACTTC
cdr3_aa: CASSPRGGYEQYF

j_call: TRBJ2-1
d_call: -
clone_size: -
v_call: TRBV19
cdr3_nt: TGTGCCAGTAGGAAGAAAGAGGATGAGCAGTTCTTC
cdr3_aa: CASRKKEDEQFF

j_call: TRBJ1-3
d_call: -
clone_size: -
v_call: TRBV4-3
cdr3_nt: TGCGCCAGCAGCCAAGAAGTCTCCGTAAGCTCTGGAAACACCATATATTTT
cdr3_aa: CASSQEVSVSSGNTIYF

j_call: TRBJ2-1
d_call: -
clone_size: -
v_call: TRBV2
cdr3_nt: TGTGCCAGCAGTTCCAGTCCTTCCTACAATGAGCAGTTCTTC
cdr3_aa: CASSSSPSYNEQFF

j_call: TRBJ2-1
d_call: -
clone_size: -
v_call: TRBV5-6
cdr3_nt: TGTGCCAGCAGCTTGATTAATGAGCAGTTCTTC
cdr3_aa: CASSLINEQFF

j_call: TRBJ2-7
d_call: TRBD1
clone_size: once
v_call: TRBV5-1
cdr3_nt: TGCGCCAGCAGGGGGCGACAGGGATCCTACGAGCAGTACTTC
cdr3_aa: CASRGRQGSYEQYF

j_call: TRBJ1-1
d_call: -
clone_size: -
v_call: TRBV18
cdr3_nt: TGTGCCAGCTCACCACAGGGGAAGAACACTGAAGCTTTCTTT
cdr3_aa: CASSPQGKNTEAFF

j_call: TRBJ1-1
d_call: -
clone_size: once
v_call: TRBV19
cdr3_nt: TGTGCCAGTAGTATGCACACCTCCCCTGCTGAAGCTTTCTTT
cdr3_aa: CASSMHTSPAEAFF

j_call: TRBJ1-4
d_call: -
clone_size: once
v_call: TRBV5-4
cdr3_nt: TGTGCCAGCAGCTTGGCTAAGGGGGATGAAAAACTGTTTTTT
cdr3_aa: CASSLAKGDEKLFF

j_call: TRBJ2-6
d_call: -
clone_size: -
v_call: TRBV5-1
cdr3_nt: TGCGCCAGCAGTCTACAGGGATCTGGGGCCAACGTCCTGACTTTC
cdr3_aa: CASSLQGSGANVLTF

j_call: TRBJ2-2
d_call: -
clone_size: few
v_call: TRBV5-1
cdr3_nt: TGCGCCAGCAGCTCAGCCCCAGGACTTGAGCGGAGGAACACCGGGGAGCTGTTTTTT
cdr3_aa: CASSSAPGLERRNTGELFF

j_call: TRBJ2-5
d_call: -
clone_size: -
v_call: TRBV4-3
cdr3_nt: TGCGCCAGCAGCCGGCGAGGGGGTGGGGAGACCCAGTACTTC
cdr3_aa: CASSRRGGGETQYF

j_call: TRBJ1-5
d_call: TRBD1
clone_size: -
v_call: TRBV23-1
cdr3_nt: TGCGCCAGCAGTCAAGGCCGGGACAGGGTCAATCAGCCCCAGCATTTT
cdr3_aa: CASSQGRDRVNQPQHF

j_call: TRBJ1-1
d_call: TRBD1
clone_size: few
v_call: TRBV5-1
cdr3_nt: TGCGCCAGCAGCTTGAGGGACAGGGTGACTGAAGCTTTCTTT
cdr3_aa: CASSLRDRVTEAFF

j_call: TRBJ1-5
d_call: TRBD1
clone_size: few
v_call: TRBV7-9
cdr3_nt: TGTGCCAGCAGTCCAGGGGGGGGCAATCAGCCCCAGCATTTT
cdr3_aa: CASSPGGGNQPQHF

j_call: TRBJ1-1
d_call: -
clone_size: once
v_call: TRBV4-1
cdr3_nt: TGCGCCAGCAGCCATCCTCCGGGACACTCGAACACTGAAGCTTTCTTT
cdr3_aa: CASSHPPGHSNTEAFF

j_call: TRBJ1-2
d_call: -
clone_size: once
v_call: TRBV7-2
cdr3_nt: TGTGCCAGCAGCTTAAGATCCGGGGATGGCTACACCTTC
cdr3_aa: CASSLRSGDGYTF

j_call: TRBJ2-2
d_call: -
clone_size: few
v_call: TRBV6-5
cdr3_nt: TGTGCCAGCAGTTATAGGGCTGCGGTCCCAGGGGAGCTGTTTTTT
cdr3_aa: CASSYRAAVPGELFF